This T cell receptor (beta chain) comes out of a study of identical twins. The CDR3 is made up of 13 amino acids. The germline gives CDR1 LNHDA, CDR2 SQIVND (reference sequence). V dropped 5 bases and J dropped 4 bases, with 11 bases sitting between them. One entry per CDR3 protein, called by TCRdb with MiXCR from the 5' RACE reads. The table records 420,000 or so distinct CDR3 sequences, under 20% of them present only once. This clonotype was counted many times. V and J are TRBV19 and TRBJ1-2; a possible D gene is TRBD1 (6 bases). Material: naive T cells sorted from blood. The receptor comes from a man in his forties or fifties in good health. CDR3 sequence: CASSVGTFYGYTF. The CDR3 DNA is TGTGCCAGTAGTGTGGGGACATTCTATGGCTACACCTTC.